This T cell receptor (beta chain) was captured in a study of chemoradiotherapy in HPV16-positive cancers. The repertoire was sequenced with immunoSEQ multiplex PCR; TCRdb's copy has only in-frame clones and lacks some. This sample has 15,000 to 20,000 clones; 70% occur once, and the top ten carry less than 9.5%. The CDR3 is 15 amino acids. Germline V CDR1 and CDR2: ENHRY, SYGVKD. Trimming removed 8 bases from V and 3 bases from J, with 17 bases in between. This specimen consisted of tumor tissue, obtained from a patient who underwent chemoradiotherapy. The receptor was isolated from a human donor with HPV-associated anogenital cancer. V is TRBV10-3 and J is TRBJ2-1; TRBD2 is a possible D gene (7 bases). The CDR3 is CAIATRGGDYNEQFF. Written as DNA, the CDR3 is TGTGCCATCGCGACTAGGGGGGGGGACTACAATGAGCAGTTCTTC.